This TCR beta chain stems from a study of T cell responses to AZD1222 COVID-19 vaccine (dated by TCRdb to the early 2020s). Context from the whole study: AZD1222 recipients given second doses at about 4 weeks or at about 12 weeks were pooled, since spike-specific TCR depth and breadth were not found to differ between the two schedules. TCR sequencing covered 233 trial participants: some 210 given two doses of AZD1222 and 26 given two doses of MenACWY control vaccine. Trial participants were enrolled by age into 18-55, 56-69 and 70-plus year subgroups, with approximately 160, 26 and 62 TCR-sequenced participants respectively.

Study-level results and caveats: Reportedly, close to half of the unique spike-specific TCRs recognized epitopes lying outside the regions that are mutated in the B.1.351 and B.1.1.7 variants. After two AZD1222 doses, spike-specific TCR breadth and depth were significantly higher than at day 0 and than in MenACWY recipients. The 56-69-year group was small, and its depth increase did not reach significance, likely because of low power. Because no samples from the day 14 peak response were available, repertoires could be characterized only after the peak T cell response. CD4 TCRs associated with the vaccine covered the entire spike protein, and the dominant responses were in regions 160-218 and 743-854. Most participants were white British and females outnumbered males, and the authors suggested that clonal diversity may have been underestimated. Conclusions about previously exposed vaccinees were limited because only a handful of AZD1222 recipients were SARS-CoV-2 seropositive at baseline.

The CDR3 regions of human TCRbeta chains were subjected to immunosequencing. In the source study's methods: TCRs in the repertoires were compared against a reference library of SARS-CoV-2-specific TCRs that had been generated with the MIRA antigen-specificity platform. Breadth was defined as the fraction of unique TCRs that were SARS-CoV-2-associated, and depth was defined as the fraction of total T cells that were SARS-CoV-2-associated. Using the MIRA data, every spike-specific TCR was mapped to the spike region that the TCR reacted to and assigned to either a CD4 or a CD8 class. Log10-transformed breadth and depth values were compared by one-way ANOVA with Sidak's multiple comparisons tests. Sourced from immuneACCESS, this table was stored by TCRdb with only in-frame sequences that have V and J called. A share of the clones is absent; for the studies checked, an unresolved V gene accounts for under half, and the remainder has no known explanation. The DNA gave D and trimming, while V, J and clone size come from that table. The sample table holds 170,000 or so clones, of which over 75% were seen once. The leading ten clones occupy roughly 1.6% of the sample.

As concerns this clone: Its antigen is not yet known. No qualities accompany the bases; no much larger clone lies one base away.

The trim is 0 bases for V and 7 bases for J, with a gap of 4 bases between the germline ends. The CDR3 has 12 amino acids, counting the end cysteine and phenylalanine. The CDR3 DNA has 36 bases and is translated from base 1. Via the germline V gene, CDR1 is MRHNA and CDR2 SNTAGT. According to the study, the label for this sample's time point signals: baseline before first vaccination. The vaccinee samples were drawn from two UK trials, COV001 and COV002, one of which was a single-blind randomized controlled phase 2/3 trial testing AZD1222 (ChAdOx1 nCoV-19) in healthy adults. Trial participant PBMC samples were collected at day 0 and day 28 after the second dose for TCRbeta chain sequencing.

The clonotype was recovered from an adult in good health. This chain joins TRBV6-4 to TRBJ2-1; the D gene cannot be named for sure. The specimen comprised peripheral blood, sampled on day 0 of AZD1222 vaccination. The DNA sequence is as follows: TGTGCCAGCAGTGACTCCGAAAATGAGCAGTTCTTC. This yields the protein CASSDSENEQFF.